Each of the 25 T cell receptor beta chains below was sequenced from the same sample in a study of T cells in Graves' hyperthyroidism and ophthalmopathy. RNA transcripts gave rise to amplified TCR beta CDR3 regions. In the first-round RT-PCR of the TCR CDR3, the HTBI primer set was used. One entry per CDR3 protein, called by TCRdb with MiXCR from the multiplex PCR reads. This sample yields 300,000 to 450,000 distinct CDR3 sequences, of which about 25% are seen a single time; more than 60% belongs to the top ten. Sequencing was carried out using blood. The receptor source for this set is a man aged 45 to 65 with Graves' hyperthyroidism.

This clonotype occurred a few times. The rearrangement joins TRBV7-2 to TRBJ1-2; TRBD1 matches 7 bases. There are 14 residues in the CDR3. Germline-derived CDR1 and CDR2 are SGHTA and FQGNSA. Trimming cost V 5 bases and J 3 bases; bases outside gene matches: 6. The CDR3: CASSPGQVDYGYTF. The CDR3, as DNA: TGTGCCAGCAGCCCCGGACAGGTTGACTATGGCTACACCTTC.

This clonotype was recorded a few times. The rearrangement joins TRBV28 to TRBJ1-2, with a possible D match to TRBD1 (5 bases). This CDR3 is built from 15 residues. Per germline, CDR1 MDHEN and CDR2 SYDVKM. V lost 8 bases and J 11 bases, leaving 27 bases between the germline ends. CDR3 DNA sequence: TGTGCCAGCTATGTGGAGGCCGGGACGGCTATGGGGTACACCTTC. Translation: CASYVEAGTAMGYTF.

This clonotype has ten or more counts. The chain uses TRBV11-3 and TRBJ2-7; tentatively, D is TRBD2 (5 bases). Between the trimmed V and J ends, which lost 4 bases and 3 bases, there was a span of 10 bases. This CDR3 has 13 amino acids. Germline V lookup: CDR1 SGHNT, CDR2 YENEEA. The CDR3 DNA reads as TGTGCCAGCAGCTGGGAGCCCCTCTACGAGCAGTACTTC. Translating it yields CASSWEPLYEQYF. Based on the CDR3 plus reference TRBV11-3 and TRBJ2-7, the full variable domain is EAGVVQSPRYKIIEKKQPVAFWCNPISGHNTLYWYLQNLGQGPELLIRYENEEAVDDSQLPKDRFSAERLKGVDSTLKIQPAELGDSAVYLCASSWEPLYEQYFGPGTRLTVT.

This sequence joins TRBV9 and TRBJ2-5; D might be TRBD2 (6 bases). Per the germline V gene, CDR1 is SGDLS and CDR2 is YYNGEE. This CDR3 is built from 14 residues. V was clipped by 7 bases and J by 3 bases, with 16 bases between them. CDR3 in amino acids: CASSPTEREETQYF. The DNA for the CDR3 is TGTGCCAGCTCCCCGACTGAGCGGGAAGAGACCCAGTACTTC.

This clonotype was seen many times. The chain has TRBV28 and TRBJ2-7; 11 bases are a match to TRBD2. Germline loops: CDR1 MDHEN, CDR2 SYDVKM. This CDR3 spans 14 amino acids. Unmatched junction bases numbered 9, after V lost 7 bases and J lost 7 bases. Written as DNA, the CDR3 is TGTGCCAGCATCAGACTAGCGGGATCAGGAGAGCAGTACTTC. Amino acids: CASIRLAGSGEQYF.

About this clonotype: A read error may account for a junction end that differs from germline. This chain links TRBV5-1 with TRBJ1-1; 11 bases line up with TRBD1. This CDR3 is built from 16 residues. The germline V gene encodes CDR1 SGHRS and CDR2 YFSETQ. The CDR3 loop is CASSKGQGVANTKAFF. The CDR3 nucleotides read TGCGCCAGCAGCAAGGGACAGGGGGTAGCGAACACTAAAGCTTTCTTT.

J is TRBJ2-1 and V is TRBV19; D remains ambiguous. The CDR3 runs to 13 residues. V was cut by 1 base and J by 10 bases, with 11 bases left in between. Per the germline V gene, CDR1 is LNHDA and CDR2 is SQIVND (reference sequence). DNA for the CDR3: TGTGCCAGTAGTATAGCAACCCGCCTAGAGCAGTTCTTC. This codes for CASSIATRLEQFF.

The table lists this clonotype with many counts. J is TRBJ2-7 and V is TRBV28; 7 nucleotides agree with TRBD1. Germline CDR1 reads MDHEN; CDR2 reads SYDVKM. The length of the CDR3 is 14 residues. Germline trimming cut 5 bases from V and 3 bases from J; bases unmatched to any gene: 7. CDR3 DNA sequence: TGTGCCAGCAGTGCCGACAGGGAGAACTACGAGCAGTACTTC. This gives the protein CASSADRENYEQYF.

Ten or more counts support this clonotype. The chain is built from TRBV28 and TRBJ1-1; D possibly corresponds to TRBD1 (6 bases). Trimming took off 11 bases at V and 2 bases at J, with 18 bases between the two ends. CDR3 length: 14 amino acids. Germline assignment: CDR1 MDHEN and CDR2 SYDVKM. CDR3: CALNSPGHNTEAFF. CDR3 DNA: TGTGCCCTGAATTCACCGGGACATAACACTGAAGCTTTCTTT.

The chain recombines TRBV20-1 with TRBJ2-1, with 7 bases identical to TRBD2. Trimming removed 5 bases from V and 2 bases from J; junction bases left unmatched: 9. CDR1 is DFQATT, CDR2 SNEGSKA, per germline (reference sequence). This CDR3 comprises 15 residues. CDR3 sequence: CSASPTSDPYNEQFF. As DNA, the CDR3 is TGCAGTGCTTCCCCCACTAGCGATCCCTACAATGAGCAGTTCTTC.

This clonotype occurred a few times. The CDR3 protein is CASSVAGETQYF. In DNA form, the CDR3 reads TGTGCCAGCAGTGTTGCAGGGGAAACCCAGTACTTC. The chain carries TRBV2 and TRBJ2-5; a weak D match, TRBD1 (6 bases). The CDR3 is made up of 12 amino acids. Germline CDR1 SNHLY, CDR2 FYNNEI. Trimming removed 4 bases at V and 8 bases at J, with 11 bases between.

The chain links TRBV18 to TRBJ2-6, with D possibly being TRBD1 (6 bases). This CDR3 comprises 14 residues. V lost 5 bases to trimming and J lost 9 bases, with 14 bases between them. The V gene's germline CDR1 is KGHSH and CDR2 LQKENI. CDR3 DNA: TGTGCCAGCTCAGCAGAACAGGGAGTCAACGTCCTGACTTTC. This sequence encodes CASSAEQGVNVLTF.

This clonotype was seen a handful of times. The DNA of the CDR3 is TGTGCCAGCAGCTTAGTCGAGTTTTTTCGGGAGCAGTACTTC. Its translation is CASSLVEFFREQYF. The genes are TRBV7-2 and TRBJ2-7, with D hard to call. Germline CDR1 and CDR2: SGHTA and FQGNSA. This CDR3 spans 14 amino acids. With 1 base removed from V and 7 bases from J, the gap between germline ends came to 14 bases.

This sequence joins TRBV6-6 and TRBJ2-1; 7 bases align to TRBD2. Germline values: CDR1 MNHNY, CDR2 SVGAGI (reference sequence). V dropped 2 bases and J dropped 2; count of bases not matched to a gene: 6. The length of the CDR3 is 16 residues. The CDR3 spells CASSYGASGAYNEQFF. CDR3 DNA: TGTGCCAGCAGTTACGGGGCTAGCGGAGCCTACAATGAGCAGTTCTTC.

The V gene is TRBV12-3 or TRBV12-4, the J gene TRBJ2-7; 8 bases are a match to TRBD2. Trimming took 2 bases from V and 0 from J; bases not matched to a gene: 6. This CDR3 is 16 amino acids long. CDR3 sequence (DNA): TGTGCCAGCAGTTTACTAGTAGCGGGACCCTCCTACGAGCAGTACTTC. As protein: CASSLLVAGPSYEQYF.

The genes are TRBV30 and TRBJ2-5; tentative D call: TRBD1 (5 bases). Trimming shortened V by 0 bases and J by 13 bases, and 18 bases separated the two germline ends. Germline CDR1 and CDR2: GTSNPN and SVGIG (reference sequence). The CDR3 runs to 13 residues. This CDR3 reads CAWSVQLAGYLYF. Here the CDR3 DNA reads TGTGCCTGGAGTGTACAGTTGGCAGGGTATTTGTACTTC.

This clonotype was recorded at least ten times. This chain links TRBV7-9 with TRBJ2-7; no firm D call. The CDR3 extends over 14 amino acids. Trimming removed 1 base from V and 3 bases from J, with 10 bases in between. Germline V lookup: CDR1 SEHNR, CDR2 FQNEAQ (reference sequence). The CDR3 here is CASSLGTANYEQYF. In nucleotides, the CDR3 is TGTGCCAGCAGCTTAGGGACCGCCAACTACGAGCAGTACTTC. The whole variable domain, filled in from reference TRBV7-9 and TRBJ2-7, reads DTGVSQNPRHKITKRGQNVTFRCDPISEHNRLYWYRQTLGQGPEFLTYFQNEAQLEKSRLLSDRFSAERPKGSFSTLEIQRTEQGDSAMYLCASSLGTANYEQYFGPGTRLTVT.

The chain is built from TRBV5-5 and TRBJ1-1; 7 bases agree with TRBD1. V lost 4 bases to trimming and J lost 7 bases; unmatched junction nucleotides: 4. Germline V gene sequence: CDR1 SGHKS, CDR2 YYEKEE (reference sequence). This CDR3 region has 12 residues. DNA of the CDR3: TGTGCCAGCAGCCGACACAGGGGTGAAGCTTTCTTT. As protein: CASSRHRGEAFF.

This clonotype has a count of ten or more. This chain connects TRBV6-1 to TRBJ1-1; D is undetermined. Between the trimmed V and J ends, which lost 5 bases and 1 base, there was a span of 11 bases. The CDR3 runs to 14 residues. The germline V gene has CDR1 MNHNS and CDR2 SASEGT. The chain's CDR3 is CASSHGLWNTEAFF. The CDR3 bases are TGTGCCAGCAGTCATGGACTGTGGAACACTGAAGCTTTCTTT.

This chain uses TRBV4-1 with TRBJ2-3; possible D gene TRBD2, 6 bases. The V gene's germline CDR1 is MGHRA and CDR2 YSYEKL. Trimming stripped 2 bases from V and 2 bases from J, with 20 bases between. The length of the CDR3 is 18 residues. The CDR3, as DNA: TGCGCCAGCAGCCAAAGGACCGGCGGGACGGATATCACAGATACGCAGTATTTT. Protein: CASSQRTGGTDITDTQYF.

This chain uses TRBV11-2 with TRBJ2-3; TRBD2 matches 11 bases. Germline V gives CDR1 SGHAT, CDR2 FQNNGV. The CDR3 contains 14 residues. V shed 6 bases, J shed 7 bases, and the junction held 6 bases outside the gene matches. The CDR3 loop is CASSLAGGRYTQYF. As DNA, the CDR3 is TGTGCCAGCAGTCTAGCGGGAGGCAGGTATACGCAGTATTTT.

This clonotype has only one observation. The chain uses TRBV7-9 and TRBJ2-6; D gene uncertain. Germline lookup yields CDR1 SEHNR and CDR2 FQNEAQ (reference sequence). The CDR3 extends over 16 amino acids. V lost 1 base and J lost 3, with 10 bases in between. The DNA of the CDR3 is TGTGCCAGCAGCTTAGGTTTGGGGATTGGGGCCAACGTCCTGACTTTC. Residues: CASSLGLGIGANVLTF.

V gene TRBV5-1 combines with J gene TRBJ2-7, with 8 bases that match TRBD1. V shed 3 bases, J shed 2 bases, and the junction held 4 bases outside the gene matches. The CDR3 has 14 amino acids. Germline V lookup: CDR1 SGHRS, CDR2 YFSETQ. The CDR3 region is CASSWDRTTYEQYF. Written as DNA, the CDR3 is TGCGCCAGCAGCTGGGACAGGACTACCTACGAGCAGTACTTC. The variable domain in full, completed from reference TRBV5-1 and TRBJ2-7, reads KAGVTQTPRYLIKTRGQQVTLSCSPISGHRSVSWYQQTPGQGLQFLFEYFSETQRNKGNFPGRFSGRQFSNSRSEMNVSTLELGDSALYLCASSWDRTTYEQYFGPGTRLTVT.

This clonotype appeared many times. The rearrangement joins TRBV28 to TRBJ2-2; no definite D call. CDR1 and CDR2 (germline): MDHEN, SYDVKM. Trimming pared 0 bases from V and 1 base from J, leaving 6 bases between. The CDR3 consists of 15 residues. In DNA form, the CDR3 reads TGTGCCAGCAGTTTATGGGAAATGAACACCGGGGAGCTGTTTTTT. Amino acids: CASSLWEMNTGELFF. Together with reference TRBV28 and TRBJ2-2, the CDR3 gives the full variable domain: DVKVTQSSRYLVKRTGEKVFLECVQDMDHENMFWYRQDPGLGLRLIYFSYDVKMKEKGDIPEGYSVSREKKERFSLILESASTNQTSMYLCASSLWEMNTGELFFGEGSRLTVL.

The chain couples TRBV2 to TRBJ1-5; 9 bases agree with TRBD1. Per the germline V gene, CDR1 is SNHLY and CDR2 is FYNNEI. CDR3 length: 15 residues. V was clipped by 6 bases and J by 1 base; unmatched bases: 4. CDR3 protein: CASRGTGKSNQPQHF. In DNA, the CDR3 is TGTGCCAGCAGGGGGACAGGGAAAAGCAATCAGCCCCAGCATTTT.